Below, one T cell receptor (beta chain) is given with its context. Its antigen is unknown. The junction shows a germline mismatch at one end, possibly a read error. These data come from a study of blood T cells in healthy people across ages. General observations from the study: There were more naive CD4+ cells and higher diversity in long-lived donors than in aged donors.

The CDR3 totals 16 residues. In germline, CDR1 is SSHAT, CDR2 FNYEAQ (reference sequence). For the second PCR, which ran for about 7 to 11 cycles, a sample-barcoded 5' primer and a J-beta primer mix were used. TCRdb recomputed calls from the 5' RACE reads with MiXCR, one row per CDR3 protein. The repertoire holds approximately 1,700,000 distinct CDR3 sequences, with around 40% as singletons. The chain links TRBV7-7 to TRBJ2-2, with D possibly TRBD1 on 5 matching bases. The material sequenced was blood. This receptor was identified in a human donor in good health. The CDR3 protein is CASSADILANTGELFF. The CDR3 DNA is TGTGCTAGCAGCGCGGACATTCTTGCGAACACCGGGGAGCTGTTTTTT.